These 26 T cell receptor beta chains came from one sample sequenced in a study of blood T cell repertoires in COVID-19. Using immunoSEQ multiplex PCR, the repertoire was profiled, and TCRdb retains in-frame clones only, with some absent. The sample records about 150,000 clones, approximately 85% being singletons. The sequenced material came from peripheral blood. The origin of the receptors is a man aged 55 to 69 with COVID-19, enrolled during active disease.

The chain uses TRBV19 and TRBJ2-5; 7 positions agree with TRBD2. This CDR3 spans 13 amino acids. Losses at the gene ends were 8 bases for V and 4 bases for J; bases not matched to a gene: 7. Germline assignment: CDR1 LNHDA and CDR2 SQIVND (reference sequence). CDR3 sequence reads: CASAGRGRETQYF. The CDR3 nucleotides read TGTGCCAGTGCAGGACGCGGGAGAGAGACCCAGTACTTC.

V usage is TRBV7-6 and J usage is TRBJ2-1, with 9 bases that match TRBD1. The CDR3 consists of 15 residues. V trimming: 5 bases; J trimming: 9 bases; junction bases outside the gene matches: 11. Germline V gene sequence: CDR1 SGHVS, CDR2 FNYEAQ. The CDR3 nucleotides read TGTGCCAGCAGCGTAGTTGGACAGGGGCTTCTTGAGCAGTTCTTC. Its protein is CASSVVGQGLLEQFF.

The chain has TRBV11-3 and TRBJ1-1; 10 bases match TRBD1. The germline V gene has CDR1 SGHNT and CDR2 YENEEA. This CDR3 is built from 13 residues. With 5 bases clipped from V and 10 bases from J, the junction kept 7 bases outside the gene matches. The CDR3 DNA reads TGTGCCAGCAGCCTTGGGACAGGGGTTTTAGCTTTCTTT. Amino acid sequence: CASSLGTGVLAFF.

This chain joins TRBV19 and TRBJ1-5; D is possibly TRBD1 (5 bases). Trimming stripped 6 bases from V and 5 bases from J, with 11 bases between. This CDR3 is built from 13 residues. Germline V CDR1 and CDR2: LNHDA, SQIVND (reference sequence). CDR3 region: CASSPQGDQPQHF. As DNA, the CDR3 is TGTGCCAGTAGCCCCCAGGGTGATCAGCCCCAGCATTTT.

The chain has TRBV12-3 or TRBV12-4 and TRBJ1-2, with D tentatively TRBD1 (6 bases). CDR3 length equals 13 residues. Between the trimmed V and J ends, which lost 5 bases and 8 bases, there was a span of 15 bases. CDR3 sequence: CASSLYFGGGYTF. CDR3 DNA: TGTGCCAGCAGTCTCTACTTTGGGGGCGGCTACACCTTC.

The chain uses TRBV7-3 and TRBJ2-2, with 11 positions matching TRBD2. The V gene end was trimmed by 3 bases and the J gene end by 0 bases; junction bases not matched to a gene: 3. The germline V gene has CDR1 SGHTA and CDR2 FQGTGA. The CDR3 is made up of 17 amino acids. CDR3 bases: TGTGCCAGCAGCTTCGGGACTAGCGGCCCGAACACCGGGGAGCTGTTTTTT. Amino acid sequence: CASSFGTSGPNTGELFF.

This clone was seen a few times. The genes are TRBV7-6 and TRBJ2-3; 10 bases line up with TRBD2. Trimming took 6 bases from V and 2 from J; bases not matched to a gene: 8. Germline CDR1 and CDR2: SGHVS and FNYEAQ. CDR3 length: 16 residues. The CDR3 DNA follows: TGTGCCAGCAGACCACTAGCGGGGACCTCCACAGATACGCAGTATTTT. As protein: CASRPLAGTSTDTQYF.

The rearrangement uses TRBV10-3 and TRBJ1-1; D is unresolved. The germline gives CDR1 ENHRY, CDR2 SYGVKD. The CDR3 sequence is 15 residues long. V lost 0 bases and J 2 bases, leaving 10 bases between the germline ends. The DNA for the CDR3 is TGTGCCATCAGTGAGTCCGGCGGAGTAAACACTGAAGCTTTCTTT. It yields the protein CAISESGGVNTEAFF.

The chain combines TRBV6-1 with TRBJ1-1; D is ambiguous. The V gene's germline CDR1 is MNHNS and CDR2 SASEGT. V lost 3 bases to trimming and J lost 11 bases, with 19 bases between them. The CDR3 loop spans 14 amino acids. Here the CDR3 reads CASSEAGGRDGAFF. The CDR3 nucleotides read TGTGCCAGCAGTGAGGCGGGAGGGAGGGATGGGGCTTTCTTT.

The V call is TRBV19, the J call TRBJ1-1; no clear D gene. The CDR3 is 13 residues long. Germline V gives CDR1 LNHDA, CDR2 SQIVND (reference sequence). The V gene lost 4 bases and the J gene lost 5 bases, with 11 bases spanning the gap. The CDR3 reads CASSTLGGTEAFF. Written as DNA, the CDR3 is TGTGCCAGTAGTACGTTGGGAGGTACTGAAGCTTTCTTT. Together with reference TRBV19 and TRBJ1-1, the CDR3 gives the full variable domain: DGGITQSPKYLFRKEGQNVTLSCEQNLNHDAMYWYRQDPGQGLRLIYYSQIVNDFQKGDIAEGYSVSREKKESFPLTVTSAQKNPTAFYLCASSTLGGTEAFFGQGTRLTVV.

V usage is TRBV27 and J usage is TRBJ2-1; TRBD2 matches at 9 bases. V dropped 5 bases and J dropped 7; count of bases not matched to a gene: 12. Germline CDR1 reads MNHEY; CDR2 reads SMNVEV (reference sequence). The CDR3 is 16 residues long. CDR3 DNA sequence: TGTGCCAGCAGTCCCTTGGCGGGAGGGCCGGGAAATGAGCAGTTCTTC. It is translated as CASSPLAGGPGNEQFF.

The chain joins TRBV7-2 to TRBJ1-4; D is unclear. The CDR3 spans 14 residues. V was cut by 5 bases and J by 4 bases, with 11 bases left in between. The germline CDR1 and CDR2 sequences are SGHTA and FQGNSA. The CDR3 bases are TGTGCCAGCAGCCCCAGACGGAGTAATGAAAAACTGTTTTTT. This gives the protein CASSPRRSNEKLFF.

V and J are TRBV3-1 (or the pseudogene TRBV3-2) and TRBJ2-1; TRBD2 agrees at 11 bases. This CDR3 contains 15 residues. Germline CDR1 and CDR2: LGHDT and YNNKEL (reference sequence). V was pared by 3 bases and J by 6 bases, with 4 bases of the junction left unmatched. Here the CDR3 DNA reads TGTGCCAGCAGCCAGGGACTAGCGGCTGCCAATGAGCAGTTCTTC. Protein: CASSQGLAAANEQFF.

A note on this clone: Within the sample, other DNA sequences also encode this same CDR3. The CDR3, as DNA: TGTGCCAGCAGTTTGCTAGGGGGCACTGAAGCTTTCTTT. It specifies CASSLLGGTEAFF. The V call is TRBV12-3 or TRBV12-4, the J call TRBJ1-1, with D possibly being TRBD1 (6 bases). V was clipped by 3 bases and J by 4 bases, with 9 bases between them. The CDR3 totals 13 residues.

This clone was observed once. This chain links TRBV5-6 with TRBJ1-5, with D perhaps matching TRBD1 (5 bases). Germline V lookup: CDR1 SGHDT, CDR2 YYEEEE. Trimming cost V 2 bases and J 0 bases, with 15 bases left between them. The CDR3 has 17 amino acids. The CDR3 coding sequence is TGTGCCAGCAGCTTAAACGCAGGGATTATTAGCAATCAGCCCCAGCATTTT. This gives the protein CASSLNAGIISNQPQHF.

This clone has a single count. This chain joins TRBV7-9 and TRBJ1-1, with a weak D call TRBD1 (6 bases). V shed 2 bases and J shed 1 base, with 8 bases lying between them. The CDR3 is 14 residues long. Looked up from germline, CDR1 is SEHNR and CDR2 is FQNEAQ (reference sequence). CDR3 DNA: TGTGCCAGCAGCTTACGGGGACAGAACACTGAAGCTTTCTTT. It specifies CASSLRGQNTEAFF.

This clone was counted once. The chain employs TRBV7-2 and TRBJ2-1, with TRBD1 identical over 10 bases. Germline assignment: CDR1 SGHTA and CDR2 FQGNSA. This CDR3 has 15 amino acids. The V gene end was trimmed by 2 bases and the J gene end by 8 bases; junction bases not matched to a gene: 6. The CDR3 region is CASSLRQGAVYEQFF. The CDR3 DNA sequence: TGTGCCAGCAGCTTAAGACAGGGGGCGGTTTATGAGCAGTTCTTC. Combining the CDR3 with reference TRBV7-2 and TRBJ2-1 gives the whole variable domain GAGVSQSPSNKVTEKGKDVELRCDPISGHTALYWYRQSLGQGLEFLIYFQGNSAPDKSGLPSDRFSAERTGGSVSTLTIQRTQQEDSAVYLCASSLRQGAVYEQFFGPGTRLTVL.

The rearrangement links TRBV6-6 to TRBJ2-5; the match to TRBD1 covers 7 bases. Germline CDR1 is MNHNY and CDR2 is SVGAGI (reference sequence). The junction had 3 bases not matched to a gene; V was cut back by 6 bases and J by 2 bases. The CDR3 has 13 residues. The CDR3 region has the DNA TGTGCCAGCAGCCCGGGACAGCAAGAGACCCAGTACTTC. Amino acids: CASSPGQQETQYF.

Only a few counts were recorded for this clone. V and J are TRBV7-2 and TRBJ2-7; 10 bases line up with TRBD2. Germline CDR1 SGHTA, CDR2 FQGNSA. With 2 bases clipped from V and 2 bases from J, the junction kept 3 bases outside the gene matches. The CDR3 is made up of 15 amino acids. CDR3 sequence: CASSLPGLAAYEQYF. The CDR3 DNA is TGTGCCAGCAGCTTACCTGGACTAGCGGCCTACGAGCAGTACTTC.

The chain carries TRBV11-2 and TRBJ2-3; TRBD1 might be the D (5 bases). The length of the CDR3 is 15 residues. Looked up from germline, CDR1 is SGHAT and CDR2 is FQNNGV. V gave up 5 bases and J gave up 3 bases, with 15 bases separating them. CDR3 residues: CASSLLRVGTDTQYF. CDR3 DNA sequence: TGTGCCAGCAGCCTACTCAGGGTGGGGACAGATACGCAGTATTTT.

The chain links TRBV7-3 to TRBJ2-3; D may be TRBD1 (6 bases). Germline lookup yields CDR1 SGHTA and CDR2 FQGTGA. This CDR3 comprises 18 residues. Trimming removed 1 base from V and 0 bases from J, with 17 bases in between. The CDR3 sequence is CASSLRGNGQLSTDTQYF. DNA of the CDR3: TGTGCCAGCAGCTTAAGAGGGAACGGACAGCTAAGCACAGATACGCAGTATTTT.

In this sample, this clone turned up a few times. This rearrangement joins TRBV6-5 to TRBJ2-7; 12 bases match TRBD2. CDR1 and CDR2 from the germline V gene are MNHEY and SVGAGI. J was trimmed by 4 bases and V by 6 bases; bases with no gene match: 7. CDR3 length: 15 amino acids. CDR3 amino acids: CASSSSSGGAYEQYF. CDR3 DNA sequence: TGTGCCAGCAGCTCTTCTAGCGGGGGGGCTTACGAGCAGTACTTC.

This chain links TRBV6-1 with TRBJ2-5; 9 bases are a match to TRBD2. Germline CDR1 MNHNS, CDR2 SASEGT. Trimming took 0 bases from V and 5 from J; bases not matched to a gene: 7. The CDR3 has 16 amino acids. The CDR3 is CASSEARRGGAETQYF. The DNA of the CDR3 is TGTGCCAGCAGTGAAGCGCGGCGGGGGGGCGCGGAGACCCAGTACTTC.

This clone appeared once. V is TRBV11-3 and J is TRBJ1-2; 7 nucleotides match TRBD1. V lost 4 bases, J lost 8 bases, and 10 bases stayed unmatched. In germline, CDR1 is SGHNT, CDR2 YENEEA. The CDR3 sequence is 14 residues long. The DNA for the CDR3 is TGTGCCAGCAGCTGGGGGACAGCTTCTAAGGGCTACACCTTC. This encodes CASSWGTASKGYTF. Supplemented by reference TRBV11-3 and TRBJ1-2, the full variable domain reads EAGVVQSPRYKIIEKKQPVAFWCNPISGHNTLYWYLQNLGQGPELLIRYENEEAVDDSQLPKDRFSAERLKGVDSTLKIQPAELGDSAVYLCASSWGTASKGYTFGSGTRLTVV.

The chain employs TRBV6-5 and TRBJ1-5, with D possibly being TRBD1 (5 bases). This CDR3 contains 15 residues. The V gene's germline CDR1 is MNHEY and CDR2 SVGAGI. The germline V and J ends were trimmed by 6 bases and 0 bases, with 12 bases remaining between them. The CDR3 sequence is CASRRDSYSNQPQHF. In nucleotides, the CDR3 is TGTGCCAGCAGGCGCGACAGCTATAGCAATCAGCCCCAGCATTTT.

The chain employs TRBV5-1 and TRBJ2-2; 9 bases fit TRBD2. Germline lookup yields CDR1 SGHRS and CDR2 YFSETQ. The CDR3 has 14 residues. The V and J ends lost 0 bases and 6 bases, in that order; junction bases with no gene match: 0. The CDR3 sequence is CASSLGTSAGELFF. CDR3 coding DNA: TGCGCCAGCAGCTTGGGGACTAGCGCCGGGGAGCTGTTTTTT.